The next 32 T cell receptor beta chains were all read from a single sample in a study of OX40 agonist ivuxolimab in advanced cancers. The protocol was immunoSEQ multiplex PCR, while the TCRdb copy is restricted to in-frame clones and leaves out a portion. The sample yields about 77,000 clones, 65% to 90% seen once. The sequences come from CD4+ or CD8+ T cells sorted from blood, collected in a trial of the OX40 agonist ivuxolimab. The receptors come from an adult with an advanced solid tumor such as melanoma, head and neck, liver or kidney cancer.

This clone was seen only once. A junction end diverges from the germline sequence, so it may reflect a read error. The chain links TRBV2 to TRBJ2-4; no clear D. Germline CDR1 SNHLY, CDR2 FYNNEI. The CDR3 consists of 16 residues. The DNA of the CDR3 is TGTGCCAGCAGGGAAGGACCGAGACTAGCCAAAAACATTCAGTACTTC. Residues: CASREGPRLAKNIQYF. Variable domain in full (rest from reference TRBV2 and TRBJ2-4): EPEVTQTPSHQVTQMGQEVILRCVPISNHLYFYWYRQILGQKVEFLVSFYNNEISEKSEIFDDQFSVERPDGSNFTLKIRSTKLEDSAMYFCASREGPRLAKNIQYFGAGTRLSVL.

V and J are TRBV18 and TRBJ2-3; D not resolved. Trimming shortened V by 6 bases and J by 2 bases, and 15 bases separated the two germline ends. There are 15 residues in the CDR3. Germline V CDR1 and CDR2: KGHSH, LQKENI. The CDR3 sequence is CASSFYQSSTDTQYF. CDR3 coding DNA: TGTGCCAGCTCGTTCTACCAGAGTTCCACAGATACGCAGTATTTT.

The V gene is TRBV10-3, the J gene TRBJ1-3; a possible D gene is TRBD1 (6 bases). The ends were cut back, 8 bases at V and 0 bases at J, with 14 bases in the middle. The germline V gene has CDR1 ENHRY and CDR2 SYGVKD. This CDR3 spans 15 amino acids. The CDR3 is CAIAGGGTSGNTIYF. The DNA for the CDR3 is TGTGCCATCGCGGGAGGGGGGACCTCTGGAAACACCATATATTTT.

V and J are TRBV7-9 and TRBJ2-7; tentatively, D is TRBD1 (6 bases). Germline lookup yields CDR1 SEHNR and CDR2 FQNEAQ (reference sequence). The CDR3 extends over 13 amino acids. V shed 5 bases and J shed 3 bases, with 11 bases lying between them. The CDR3 sequence: CASSIRGSYEQYF. CDR3 sequence (DNA): TGTGCCAGCAGCATCAGGGGAAGCTACGAGCAGTACTTC.

J is TRBJ2-5 and V is TRBV18, with D perhaps matching TRBD2 (5 bases). The J call is uncertain, as TRBJ2-7 better fits the DNA end. Germline-derived CDR1 and CDR2 are KGHSH and LQKENI. The length of the CDR3 is 15 residues. The CDR3 region is CASSPPGLSSYEQYF. The CDR3, as DNA: TGTGCCAGCTCACCCCCCGGACTTTCCTCCTACGAGCAGTACTTC.

The chain links TRBV4-3 to TRBJ2-5; D not resolved. Germline CDR1 and CDR2: LGHNA and YSLEER. V was clipped by 3 bases and J by 5 bases, with 13 bases between them. The CDR3 is 14 amino acids. The CDR3, as DNA: TGCGCCAGCAGCCAGCACCTGAACGGGGAGACCCAGTACTTC. Translation gives CASSQHLNGETQYF.

The chain carries TRBV7-2 and TRBJ1-6; D call uncertain. Germline V gene sequence: CDR1 SGHTA, CDR2 FQGNSA. This CDR3 has 17 amino acids. Deletions cut 1 base from V and 9 bases from J, with 19 bases between. The CDR3 spells CASSLGWWEGSSSPLHF. Here the CDR3 DNA reads TGTGCCAGCAGCTTAGGCTGGTGGGAAGGAAGTAGTTCACCCCTCCACTTT.

The rearrangement joins TRBV2 to TRBJ2-5; perhaps TRBD2 as D (5 bases). From germline, CDR1 is SNHLY and CDR2 FYNNEI. Trimming removed 10 bases from V and 4 bases from J, with 13 bases in between. This CDR3 region has 12 residues. CDR3 loop: CATGDRRETQYF. The DNA of the CDR3 is TGTGCCACCGGGGATCGGCGAGAGACCCAGTACTTC.

V is TRBV5-6 and J is TRBJ1-2; D is undetermined. CDR1 is SGHDT, CDR2 YYEEEE, per germline. CDR3 length: 16 amino acids. Trimming removed 4 bases at V and 4 bases at J, with 20 bases between. DNA of the CDR3: TGTGCCAGCAGCCCCGGAGGGTTTCGCTCCCCCTATGGCTACACCTTC. Protein: CASSPGGFRSPYGYTF.

The chain recombines TRBV7-3 with TRBJ2-2; no clear D. Germline CDR1 reads SGHTA; CDR2 reads FQGTGA. The ends were cut back, 4 bases at V and 0 bases at J, with 9 bases in the middle. The CDR3 totals 15 residues. This chain's CDR3 is CASSSQTPNTGELFF. The CDR3 DNA sequence: TGTGCCAGCAGCTCCCAGACCCCGAACACCGGGGAGCTGTTTTTT.

This chain joins TRBV2 and TRBJ2-7, with 7 bases fitting TRBD2. There are 14 residues in the CDR3. Losses at the gene ends were 11 bases for V and 3 bases for J; bases not matched to a gene: 13. Germline values: CDR1 SNHLY, CDR2 FYNNEI. CDR3 amino acids: CAGGEGGSRYEQYF. DNA of the CDR3: TGTGCCGGGGGGGAGGGCGGATCTCGCTACGAGCAGTACTTC.

This rearrangement joins TRBV27 to TRBJ2-5; possibly TRBD2 for D (6 bases). This CDR3 is built from 13 residues. The V end lost 4 bases, the J end lost 5 bases, and 11 bases lay between the germline ends. Looked up from germline, CDR1 is MNHEY and CDR2 is SMNVEV (reference sequence). CDR3 amino acids: CASSWRDGETQYF. Here the CDR3 DNA reads TGTGCCAGCAGTTGGAGGGATGGGGAGACCCAGTACTTC.

The chain recombines TRBV30 with TRBJ1-1; perhaps TRBD1 as D (5 bases). CDR3 size: 14 residues. Trimming shortened V by 3 bases and J by 0 bases, and 11 bases separated the two germline ends. Germline V gene sequence: CDR1 GTSNPN, CDR2 SVGIG (reference sequence). CDR3 sequence (DNA): TGTGCCTGGAGGTCGGGGACGGTGAACACTGAAGCTTTCTTT. It is translated as CAWRSGTVNTEAFF.

The V and J genes are TRBV11-1 and TRBJ2-7; maybe TRBD1 (5 bases). CDR1 and CDR2 from the germline V gene are SGHAT and FQDESV (reference sequence). Deletions cut 2 bases from V and 6 bases from J, with 17 bases between. The CDR3 runs to 15 residues. The CDR3 protein is CASSLNGQVRGEQYF. As DNA, the CDR3 is TGTGCCAGCAGCTTAAACGGCCAGGTAAGGGGCGAGCAGTACTTC.

The V call is TRBV19, the J call TRBJ2-1; perhaps TRBD2 as D (6 bases). Germline V gene data show CDR1 as LNHDA and CDR2 as SQIVND (reference sequence). The CDR3 covers 16 residues. Trimming removed 5 bases from V and 0 bases from J, with 14 bases in between. The CDR3 bases are TGTGCCAGTAGTTCCCCGACCGGGAGCTCCTACAATGAGCAGTTCTTC. Its translation is CASSSPTGSSYNEQFF.

The chain has TRBV6-6 and TRBJ2-7; D is undetermined. Germline lookup yields CDR1 MNHNY and CDR2 SVGAGI (reference sequence). The CDR3 covers 12 residues. V lost 6 bases to trimming and J lost 6 bases, with 12 bases between them. In DNA form, the CDR3 reads TGTGCCAGCAGCCCTGGATTCCTCGAGCAGTACTTC. Translating it yields CASSPGFLEQYF.

The chain joins TRBV19 to TRBJ2-7, with 9 nucleotides matching TRBD1. The CDR3 is 13 amino acids. Germline CDR1 LNHDA, CDR2 SQIVND (reference sequence). Trimming took 4 bases from V and 7 from J; bases not matched to a gene: 5. The CDR3 DNA sequence: TGTGCCAGTAGTAACACAGGGGGCAAAGAGCAGTACTTC. This encodes CASSNTGGKEQYF.

The gene calls are TRBV7-3 and TRBJ2-2; 9 bases fit TRBD1. V lost 2 bases, J lost 5 bases, and 6 bases stayed unmatched. Germline V gene sequence: CDR1 SGHTA, CDR2 FQGTGA. The CDR3 has 16 residues. DNA of the CDR3: TGTGCCAGCAGCTTACCCGGGACAGGGATTACCGGGGAGCTGTTTTTT. It yields the protein CASSLPGTGITGELFF.

This rearrangement joins TRBV10-2 to TRBJ1-2, with a possible D match to TRBD1 (6 bases). CDR3 length: 13 amino acids. Germline CDR1 is WSHSY and CDR2 is SAAADI. Trimming removed 6 bases from V and 2 bases from J, with 10 bases in between. The chain's CDR3 is CASRTGINYGYTF. CDR3 DNA sequence: TGCGCCAGCAGAACAGGGATAAACTATGGCTACACCTTC.

Only a few counts were recorded for this clone. The chain uses TRBV19 and TRBJ1-4; D is unresolved. V dropped 1 base and J dropped 11 bases, with 17 bases sitting between them. Per germline, CDR1 LNHDA and CDR2 SQIVND (reference sequence). The CDR3 extends over 15 amino acids. CDR3: CASSIVAMRATKLFF. As DNA, the CDR3 is TGTGCCAGTAGTATAGTCGCGATGAGGGCCACGAAACTGTTTTTT.

The chain uses TRBV2 and TRBJ1-5; unclear D gene. Trimming took 3 bases from V and 0 from J, leaving 6 bases between them. This CDR3 region has 14 residues. CDR1 and CDR2 from the germline V gene are SNHLY and FYNNEI. CDR3 region: CASSDGNSNQPQHF. CDR3 sequence (DNA): TGTGCCAGCAGTGACGGTAATAGCAATCAGCCCCAGCATTTT.

The rearrangement uses TRBV7-2 and TRBJ1-1; tentatively, D is TRBD1 (5 bases). Germline CDR1 reads SGHTA; CDR2 reads FQGNSA. The CDR3 runs 17 residues. V shed 2 bases and J shed 0 bases, with 16 bases lying between them. CDR3 region: CASSLNRPGFMNTEAFF. In DNA, the CDR3 is TGTGCCAGCAGCTTAAACAGGCCGGGGTTCATGAACACTGAAGCTTTCTTT.

This clone was observed a few times. V usage is TRBV7-2 and J usage is TRBJ1-2; 7 positions match TRBD1. With V trimmed by 0 bases and J by 6 bases, 4 bases remained unmatched. Looked up from germline, CDR1 is SGHTA and CDR2 is FQGNSA. The CDR3 is 14 residues long. The CDR3 nucleotides are TGTGCCAGCAGCTTAGCCGCCAGGGGGAATGGCTACACCTTC. It specifies CASSLAARGNGYTF.

Ten or more counts support this clone. The chain is built from TRBV7-9 and TRBJ2-3, with a possible D match to TRBD1 (6 bases). The CDR3 sequence is 13 residues long. Trimming removed 4 bases from V and 4 bases from J, with 9 bases in between. CDR1 SEHNR and CDR2 FQNEAQ come from the germline V gene (reference sequence). CDR3 DNA sequence: TGTGCCAGCAGCTCCAGGGGTCCAGATACGCAGTATTTT. It translates to CASSSRGPDTQYF.

The chain has TRBV6-5 and TRBJ2-7; D perhaps matches TRBD2 (6 bases). Germline V gives CDR1 MNHEY, CDR2 SVGAGI. The CDR3 sequence is 14 residues long. V was cut by 4 bases and J by 0 bases, with 10 bases left in between. DNA for the CDR3: TGTGCCAGCAGTTCCGGGAGCTTCTCCTACGAGCAGTACTTC. Its translation is CASSSGSFSYEQYF.

V is TRBV6-1 and J is TRBJ1-6; D is undetermined. V was cut by 2 bases and J by 7 bases, with 12 bases left in between. The CDR3 is 15 residues long. Germline V gene data show CDR1 as MNHNS and CDR2 as SASEGT. CDR3 loop: CASSEYGSLNSPLHF. The CDR3 DNA reads as TGTGCCAGCAGTGAATATGGATCTCTGAATTCACCCCTCCACTTT.

J is TRBJ1-1 and V is TRBV11-3; perhaps TRBD1 as D (5 bases). V was cut by 0 bases and J by 4 bases, with 12 bases left in between. CDR3 length equals 15 residues. Germline lookup yields CDR1 SGHNT and CDR2 YENEEA. DNA for the CDR3: TGTGCCAGCAGCTTAGATGGGGAGGGGAGCACTGAAGCTTTCTTT. It is translated as CASSLDGEGSTEAFF.

Points on this clone: Compared with germline, one end of the junction differs, possibly owing to a read error. V gene TRBV7-9 combines with J gene TRBJ2-1; 11 bases agree with TRBD2. In germline, CDR1 is SEHNR, CDR2 FQNEAQ (reference sequence). This CDR3 contains 15 residues. CDR3 nucleotide sequence: TGTGCCAGCAGCTTAGATAGCGGGGGGGCCAATAAGCAGTTCTTC. Protein sequence: CASSLDSGGANKQFF.

This clone was counted between two and nine times. V is TRBV4-3 and J is TRBJ1-2; 7 positions match TRBD1. The CDR3 has 19 residues. V was pared by 0 bases and J by 1 base, with 14 bases of the junction left unmatched. Germline CDR1 reads LGHNA; CDR2 reads YSLEER. The DNA of the CDR3 is TGCGCCAGCAGCCAAGATTCGTATTCGGGGCAGGGGGTTAACTATGGCTACACCTTC. Protein product: CASSQDSYSGQGVNYGYTF.

This clone was detected a few times. The chain employs TRBV30 and TRBJ1-2, with D possibly being TRBD1 (6 bases). Per germline, CDR1 GTSNPN and CDR2 SVGIG (reference sequence). This CDR3 has 13 amino acids. Trimming took off 8 bases at V and 4 bases at J, with 17 bases between the two ends. The CDR3 protein is CAELRGVGYGYTF. In DNA, the CDR3 is TGTGCCGAGCTAAGGGGGGTCGGCTATGGCTACACCTTC. Looking up the rest from reference TRBV30 and TRBJ1-2 gives the full variable domain: SQTIHQWPATLVQPVGSPLSLECTVEGTSNPNLYWYRQAAGRGLQLLFYSVGIGQISSEVPQNLSASRPQDRQFILSSKKLLLSDSGFYLCAELRGVGYGYTFGSGTRLTVV.

V is TRBV19 and J is TRBJ1-3; no clear D. The germline V gene has CDR1 LNHDA and CDR2 SQIVND (reference sequence). Trimming took 9 bases from V and 0 from J, leaving 6 bases between them. The CDR3 contains 12 residues. DNA for the CDR3: TGTGCCAGCCGGACCTCTGGAAACACCATATATTTT. Encoded protein: CASRTSGNTIYF.

V is TRBV18 and J is TRBJ2-7, with 7 nucleotides matching TRBD1. Germline V gene data show CDR1 as KGHSH and CDR2 as LQKENI. J lost 6 bases, V lost 3 bases, and 14 bases had no gene match. The CDR3 is made up of 16 amino acids. The CDR3 DNA reads TGTGCCAGCTCACCCTCTAGACAGGGAAGAAATTTCGAGCAGTACTTC. Protein: CASSPSRQGRNFEQYF.